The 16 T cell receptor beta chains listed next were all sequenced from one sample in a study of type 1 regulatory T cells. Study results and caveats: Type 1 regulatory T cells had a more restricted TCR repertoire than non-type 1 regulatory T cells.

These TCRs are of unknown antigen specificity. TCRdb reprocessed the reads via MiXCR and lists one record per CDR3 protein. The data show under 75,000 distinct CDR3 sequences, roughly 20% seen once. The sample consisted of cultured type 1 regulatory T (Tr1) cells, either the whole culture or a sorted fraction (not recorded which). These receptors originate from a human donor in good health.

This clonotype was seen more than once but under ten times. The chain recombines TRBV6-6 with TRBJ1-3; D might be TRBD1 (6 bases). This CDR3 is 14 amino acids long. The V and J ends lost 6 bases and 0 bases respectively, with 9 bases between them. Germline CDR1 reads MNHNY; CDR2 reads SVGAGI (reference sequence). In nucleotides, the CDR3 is TGTGCCAGCAGGATACAGGGCTCTGGAAACACCATATATTTT. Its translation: CASRIQGSGNTIYF.

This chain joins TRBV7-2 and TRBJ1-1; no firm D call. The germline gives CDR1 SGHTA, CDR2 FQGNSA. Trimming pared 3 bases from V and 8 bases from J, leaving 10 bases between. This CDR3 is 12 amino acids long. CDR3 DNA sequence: TGTGCCAGCAGCTTGTGGGGAAGGGAAGCTTTCTTT. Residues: CASSLWGREAFF.

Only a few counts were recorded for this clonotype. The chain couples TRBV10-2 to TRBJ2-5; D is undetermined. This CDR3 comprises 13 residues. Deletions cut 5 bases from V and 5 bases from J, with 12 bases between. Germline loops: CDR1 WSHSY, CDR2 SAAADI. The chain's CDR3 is CASSSKGLETQYF. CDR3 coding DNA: TGCGCCAGCAGTTCTAAGGGCCTGGAGACCCAGTACTTC.

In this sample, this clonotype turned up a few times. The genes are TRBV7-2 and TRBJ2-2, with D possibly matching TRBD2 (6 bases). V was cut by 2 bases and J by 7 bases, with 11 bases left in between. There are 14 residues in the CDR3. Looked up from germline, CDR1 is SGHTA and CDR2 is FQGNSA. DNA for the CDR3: TGTGCCAGCAGCTTATTACGGGAGAGCGGGGAGCTGTTTTTT. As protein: CASSLLRESGELFF.

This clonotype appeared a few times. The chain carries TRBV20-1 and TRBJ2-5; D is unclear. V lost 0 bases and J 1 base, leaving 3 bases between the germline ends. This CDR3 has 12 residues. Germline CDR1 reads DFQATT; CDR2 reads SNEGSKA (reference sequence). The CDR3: CSAREVQETQYF. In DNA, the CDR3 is TGCAGTGCTAGAGAGGTCCAAGAGACCCAGTACTTC.

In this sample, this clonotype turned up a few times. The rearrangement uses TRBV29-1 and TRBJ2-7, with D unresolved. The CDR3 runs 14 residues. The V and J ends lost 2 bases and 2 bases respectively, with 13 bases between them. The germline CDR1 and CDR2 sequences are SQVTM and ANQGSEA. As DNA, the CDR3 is TGCAGCGTTGAAACGTCTGGGCACCCCTACGAGCAGTACTTC. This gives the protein CSVETSGHPYEQYF.

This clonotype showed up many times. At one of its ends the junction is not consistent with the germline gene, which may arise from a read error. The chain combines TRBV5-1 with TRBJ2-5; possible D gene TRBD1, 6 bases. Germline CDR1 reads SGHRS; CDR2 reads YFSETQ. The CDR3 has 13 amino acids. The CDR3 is CASSLGGQETQYF. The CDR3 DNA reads TGTGCCAGCAGTCTAGGGGGCCAAGAGACCCAGTACTTC.

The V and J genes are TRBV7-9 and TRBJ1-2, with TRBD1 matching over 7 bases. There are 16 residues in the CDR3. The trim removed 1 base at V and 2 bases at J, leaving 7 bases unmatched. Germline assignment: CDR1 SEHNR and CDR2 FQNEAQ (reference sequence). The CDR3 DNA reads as TGTGCCAGCAGCTTAGTAGGGGGCTCCCACAACTATGGCTACACCTTC. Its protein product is CASSLVGGSHNYGYTF.

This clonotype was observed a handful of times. CDR3 DNA sequence: TGTGCCAGCAGTCCGGGACAGGGAGCGAACACAGATACGCAGTATTTT. The encoded protein is CASSPGQGANTDTQYF. This chain joins TRBV27 and TRBJ2-3; 9 nucleotides match TRBD1. The CDR3 has 16 residues. The V segment lost 5 bases and the J segment 2 bases; nucleotides outside the gene matches: 8. From germline, CDR1 is MNHEY and CDR2 SMNVEV (reference sequence).

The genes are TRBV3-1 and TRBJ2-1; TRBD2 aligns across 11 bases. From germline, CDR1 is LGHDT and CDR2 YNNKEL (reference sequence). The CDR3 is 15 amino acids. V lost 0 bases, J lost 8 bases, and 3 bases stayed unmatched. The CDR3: CASSQEIAGGHEQFF. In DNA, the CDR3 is TGTGCCAGCAGCCAAGAGATAGCGGGAGGGCATGAGCAGTTCTTC.

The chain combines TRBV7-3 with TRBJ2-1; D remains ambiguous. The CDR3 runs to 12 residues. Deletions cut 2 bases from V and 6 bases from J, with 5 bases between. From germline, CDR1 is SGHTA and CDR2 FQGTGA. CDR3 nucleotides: TGTGCCAGCAGCTTAGATGGCAATGAGCAGTTCTTC. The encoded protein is CASSLDGNEQFF.

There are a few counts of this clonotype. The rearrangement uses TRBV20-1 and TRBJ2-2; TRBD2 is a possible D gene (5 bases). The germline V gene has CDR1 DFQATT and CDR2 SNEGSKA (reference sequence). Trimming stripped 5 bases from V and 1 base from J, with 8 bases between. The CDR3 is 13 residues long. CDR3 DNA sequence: TGCAGTGCTCGGACTGGGAACACCGGGGAGCTGTTTTTT. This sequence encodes CSARTGNTGELFF.

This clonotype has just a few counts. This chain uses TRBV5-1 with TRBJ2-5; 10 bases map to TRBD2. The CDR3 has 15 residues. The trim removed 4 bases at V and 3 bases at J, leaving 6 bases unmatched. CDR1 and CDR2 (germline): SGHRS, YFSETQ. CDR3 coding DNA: TGCGCCAGCAGCAGGGCTAGCGGGAGTGAAGAGACCCAGTACTTC. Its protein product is CASSRASGSEETQYF.

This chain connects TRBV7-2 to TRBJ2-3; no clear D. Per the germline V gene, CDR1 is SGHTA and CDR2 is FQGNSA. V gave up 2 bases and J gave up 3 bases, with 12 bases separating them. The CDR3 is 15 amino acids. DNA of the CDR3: TGTGCCAGCAGCTTATTTGGGGAAGGGACAGATACGCAGTATTTT. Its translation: CASSLFGEGTDTQYF.

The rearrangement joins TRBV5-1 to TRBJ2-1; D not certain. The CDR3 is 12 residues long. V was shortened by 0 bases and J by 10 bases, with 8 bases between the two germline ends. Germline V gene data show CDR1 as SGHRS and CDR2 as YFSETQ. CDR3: CASSLGLEEQFF. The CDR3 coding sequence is TGCGCCAGCAGCTTGGGACTTGAAGAGCAGTTCTTC.

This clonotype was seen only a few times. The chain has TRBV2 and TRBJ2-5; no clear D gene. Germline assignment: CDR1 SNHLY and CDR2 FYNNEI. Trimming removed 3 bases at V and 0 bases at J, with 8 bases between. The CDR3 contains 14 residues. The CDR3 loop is CASSDQRNQETQYF. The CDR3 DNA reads TGTGCCAGCAGTGATCAGAGGAACCAAGAGACCCAGTACTTC.